Below, 31 T cell receptor beta chains from the same sample are listed, as sequenced in a study of T cells after posttransplantation cyclophosphamide listed by TCRdb under 2016. The method behind the library was the immunoSEQ multiplex PCR assay. TCRdb holds this immuneACCESS table with in-frame rearrangements only. Some clones are missing; in checked studies, unresolved V genes explain under half, and the rest has no known cause. In this sample the table shows 40,000 to 55,000 clones, and no singletons are among them. The ten most abundant clones make up roughly 2.2% of the sample. Sequencing used PBMCs. These receptors all come from a man aged 35-49 years in good health, CMV-negative, and a related stem cell transplant donor.

This clone was observed many times. The V gene is TRBV7-2, the J gene TRBJ1-2; TRBD1 might be the D (6 bases). V was pared by 3 bases and J by 0 bases, with 8 bases between. Germline-derived CDR1 and CDR2 are SGHTA and FQGNSA. This CDR3 has 14 amino acids. CDR3 nucleotides: TGTGCCAGCAGCTTGGACAGTCCTAACTATGGCTACACCTTC. As protein: CASSLDSPNYGYTF.

The chain links TRBV14 to TRBJ2-5; 8 bases align to TRBD1. The J call could be wrong; TRBJ2-7 is a better fit for the DNA end. CDR3 size: 16 residues. CDR1 is SGHDN, CDR2 FVKESK, per germline. Here the CDR3 reads CASSPLAWTGYYEQYF. The CDR3 DNA reads TGTGCCAGCAGCCCCTTGGCCTGGACAGGGTACTACGAGCAGTACTTC.

In its sample, this clone was seen many times. The chain recombines TRBV28 with TRBJ2-7; tentatively, D is TRBD2 (6 bases). V lost 3 bases to trimming and J lost 2 bases, with 11 bases between them. There are 14 residues in the CDR3. CDR1 is MDHEN and CDR2 is SYDVKM in the germline V gene. The CDR3 sequence is CASSFGGFAYEQYF. CDR3 bases: TGTGCCAGCAGTTTTGGGGGGTTTGCCTACGAGCAGTACTTC.

This clone was detected ten times or more. The chain employs TRBV6-5 and TRBJ2-1; a possible D gene is TRBD2 (6 bases). There are 11 residues in the CDR3. V gave up 5 bases and J gave up 12 bases, with 11 bases separating them. Germline CDR1 and CDR2: MNHEY and SVGAGI. CDR3 nucleotide sequence: TGTGCCAGCAGTAATCGACTAGTGCAGTTCTTC. It is translated as CASSNRLVQFF.

There are many counts of this clone. J is TRBJ2-7 and V is TRBV5-1; D unresolved. V was cut by 0 bases and J by 6 bases, with 7 bases left in between. The CDR3 runs 12 residues. Germline V CDR1 and CDR2: SGHRS, YFSETQ. DNA of the CDR3: TGCGCCAGCAGCTTGGATCTAGGCGAGCAGTACTTC. As protein: CASSLDLGEQYF.

This clone came up many times. The rearrangement joins TRBV9 to TRBJ1-3, with D possibly TRBD1 on 5 matching bases. Germline-derived CDR1 and CDR2 are SGDLS and YYNGEE. V lost 6 bases, J lost 0 bases, and 10 bases lay in between. This CDR3 region has 14 residues. This CDR3 reads CASTGPPSGNTIYF. The CDR3 region has the DNA TGTGCCAGCACAGGGCCGCCCTCTGGAAACACCATATATTTT.

This clone showed up many times. The V gene is TRBV7-3, the J gene TRBJ2-3; D gene unclear. The germline CDR1 and CDR2 sequences are SGHTA and FQGTGA. The CDR3 is 13 amino acids. V was pared by 5 bases and J by 3 bases, with 9 bases between. The chain's CDR3 is CASSPDITDTQYF. The CDR3 DNA follows: TGTGCCAGCAGCCCCGACATAACAGATACGCAGTATTTT.

This clone was seen ten or more times. The V and J genes are TRBV27 and TRBJ1-2, with D perhaps TRBD1 (6 bases). Germline V lookup: CDR1 MNHEY, CDR2 SMNVEV (reference sequence). This CDR3 has 15 residues. V was clipped by 1 base and J by 2 bases, with 11 bases between them. The CDR3 loop is CASSLFAGGNYGYTF. The CDR3 DNA sequence: TGTGCCAGCAGTTTATTTGCGGGGGGCAACTATGGCTACACCTTC.

This clone appeared a few times. This chain links TRBV23-1 with TRBJ2-1, with unresolved D. TRBV23-1 is identified as an open reading frame with a role that is uncertain. The V end was cut by 3 bases, the J end by 7 bases, with 19 bases between. The CDR3 has 16 residues. CDR3 amino acids: CASSQGRQALWNEQFF. DNA of the CDR3: TGCGCCAGCAGTCAGGGTCGGCAGGCCCTGTGGAATGAGCAGTTCTTC.

This clone occurred many times. The J gene is TRBJ2-6, the V gene TRBV4-1, with D tentatively TRBD1 (6 bases). The CDR3 sequence is 16 residues long. V shed 4 bases and J shed 2 bases, with 12 bases lying between them. Germline CDR1 is MGHRA and CDR2 is YSYEKL. CDR3 coding DNA: TGCGCCAGCAGCCGTGGGGGCTTTACTGGGGCCAACGTCCTGACTTTC. Its protein is CASSRGGFTGANVLTF.

This clone has a count of ten or more. The V and J genes are TRBV5-1 and TRBJ1-2; 7 bases are a match to TRBD1. CDR3 length equals 16 residues. Losses at the gene ends were 2 bases for V and 9 bases for J; bases not matched to a gene: 16. Germline CDR1 and CDR2: SGHRS and YFSETQ. This CDR3 is CASSFAQTGNGISYTF. The CDR3 region has the DNA TGCGCCAGCAGCTTTGCCCAGACAGGGAATGGGATTAGCTACACCTTC.

This clone was seen at least ten times. CDR3 protein: CASSLGGDNQPQHF. The CDR3 coding sequence is TGTGCCAGCAGTTTAGGCGGGGACAATCAGCCCCAGCATTTT. The chain is built from TRBV28 and TRBJ1-5; D is ambiguous. V was trimmed by 2 bases and J by 3 bases, leaving 8 bases between them. The CDR3 length is 14 residues. Germline V lookup: CDR1 MDHEN, CDR2 SYDVKM.

This clone was recorded many times. The V and J genes are TRBV7-9 and TRBJ2-3; unclear D gene. Germline CDR1 and CDR2: SEHNR and FQNEAQ (reference sequence). CDR3 length: 14 amino acids. V lost 1 base and J lost 5, with 10 bases in between. The chain's CDR3 is CASSLEVTRDTQYF. Here the CDR3 DNA reads TGTGCCAGCAGCTTAGAAGTGACAAGAGATACGCAGTATTTT.

This clone was observed at least ten times. The rearrangement joins TRBV4-1 to TRBJ2-7; 9 positions match TRBD2. The CDR3 runs 15 residues. V lost 4 bases and J lost 5; bases outside the gene matches: 9. Germline V gene lookup returns CDR1 MGHRA and CDR2 YSYEKL. CDR3 nucleotide sequence: TGCGCCAGCAGCCCTCTAGCGGGAACGGGCGACGAGCAGTACTTC. Translation: CASSPLAGTGDEQYF.

This clone has a count of ten or more. J is TRBJ2-3 and V is TRBV5-1, with 8 bases lining up with TRBD2. The CDR3 runs 16 residues. Germline V gene sequence: CDR1 SGHRS, CDR2 YFSETQ. Germline trimming cut 4 bases from V and 4 bases from J; bases unmatched to any gene: 11. CDR3 DNA: TGCGCCAGCAGCCCGCTGGGAGCGGGAGAGGCAGATACGCAGTATTTT. Translation: CASSPLGAGEADTQYF.

This clone was picked up many times. V and J are TRBV7-6 and TRBJ1-4; D uncertain. Trimming removed 1 base from V and 8 bases from J, with 5 bases in between. Per the germline V gene, CDR1 is SGHVS and CDR2 is FNYEAQ. This CDR3 region has 12 residues. The CDR3 region is CASSLDREKLFF. CDR3 sequence (DNA): TGTGCCAGCAGCTTAGACAGAGAAAAACTGTTTTTT.

This clone came up a few times. The V gene is TRBV6-1, the J gene TRBJ1-2, with D perhaps TRBD1 (5 bases). Germline V CDR1 and CDR2: MNHNS, SASEGT. The length of the CDR3 is 14 residues. V lost 7 bases and J 1 base, leaving 13 bases between the germline ends. CDR3 in amino acids: CASMPRGYNYGYTF. CDR3 coding DNA: TGTGCCAGCATGCCCCGGGGGTATAACTATGGCTACACCTTC.

This clone was seen at least ten times. V and J are TRBV7-9 and TRBJ2-1; the D gene is possibly TRBD2 (5 bases). The CDR3 consists of 14 residues. Germline CDR1 SEHNR, CDR2 FQNEAQ (reference sequence). The V end was cut by 2 bases, the J end by 6 bases, with 11 bases between. The CDR3 is CASSLISSGNEQFF. CDR3 DNA: TGTGCCAGCAGCTTAATCTCAAGCGGCAATGAGCAGTTCTTC.

This clone was detected many times. The CDR3 region has the DNA TGTGCCAGCAGTCTTGGACTAGCGGGAGATACGCAGTATTTT. This gives the protein CASSLGLAGDTQYF. This chain links TRBV27 with TRBJ2-3, with 11 bases matching TRBD2. Germline assignment: CDR1 MNHEY and CDR2 SMNVEV (reference sequence). The CDR3 has 14 residues. V trimming: 5 bases; J trimming: 5 bases; junction bases outside the gene matches: 3.

This clone was seen ten or more times. The rearrangement uses TRBV9 and TRBJ2-5; 9 nucleotides match TRBD1. Germline-derived CDR1 and CDR2 are SGDLS and YYNGEE. The CDR3 runs to 15 residues. The V gene end was trimmed by 3 bases and the J gene end by 4 bases; junction bases not matched to a gene: 7. In DNA, the CDR3 is TGTGCCAGCAGCGCCCCACAGGGGGCTGGAGAGACCCAGTACTTC. Translation: CASSAPQGAGETQYF.

This clone has ten or more counts. In nucleotides, the CDR3 is TGTGCCAGCAGCACAGGGACAGGGGTACTGAATGAGCAGTTCTTC. It specifies CASSTGTGVLNEQFF. The chain recombines TRBV11-1 with TRBJ2-1; 10 nucleotides line up with TRBD1. The germline V gene encodes CDR1 SGHAT and CDR2 FQDESV (reference sequence). The CDR3 contains 15 residues. V dropped 5 bases and J dropped 7; count of bases not matched to a gene: 8.

In this sample, this clone turned up many times. The chain combines TRBV10-3 with TRBJ2-3; maybe TRBD2 (6 bases). Germline values: CDR1 ENHRY, CDR2 SYGVKD. There are 18 residues in the CDR3. V shed 0 bases and J shed 2 bases, with 18 bases lying between them. As DNA, the CDR3 is TGTGCCATCAGTGAGTCGAACTCCGGGAGAACGAACACAGATACGCAGTATTTT. Its protein is CAISESNSGRTNTDTQYF.

This clone was observed at least ten times. The CDR3 region is CASSYSRRGGNEQFF. In DNA, the CDR3 is TGTGCCAGCAGTTACTCGAGGCGGGGCGGGAATGAGCAGTTCTTC. This rearrangement joins TRBV6-6 to TRBJ2-1; TRBD2 is a possible D gene (6 bases). Germline V gene sequence: CDR1 MNHNY, CDR2 SVGAGI (reference sequence). The germline V and J ends were trimmed by 0 bases and 7 bases, with 13 bases remaining between them. The CDR3 has 15 amino acids.

This clone has at least ten counts. For the CDR3, the DNA is TGCGCCAGCAGCCAAGACCCTACTTTTGAGCAGTTCTTC. Its translation: CASSQDPTFEQFF. The chain uses TRBV4-3 and TRBJ2-1; D gene ambiguous. The CDR3 runs 13 residues. Germline-derived CDR1 and CDR2 are LGHNA and YSLEER. The V end lost 0 bases, the J end lost 9 bases, and 9 bases lay between the germline ends.

This clone was observed many times. The chain has TRBV7-2 and TRBJ2-5, with 10 bases that match TRBD2. The CDR3 covers 14 residues. J lost 5 bases, V lost 4 bases, and 4 bases had no gene match. CDR1 is SGHTA and CDR2 is FQGNSA in the germline V gene. DNA of the CDR3: TGTGCCAGCAGCTCCGGGACTAGCGTGGAGACCCAGTACTTC. This sequence encodes CASSSGTSVETQYF.

This clone was seen a handful of times. The V gene is TRBV5-1, the J gene TRBJ2-5; 10 nucleotides agree with TRBD2. The last part of the DNA fits TRBJ2-7 better; the J call may be wrong. CDR3 length: 18 residues. Germline CDR1 is SGHRS and CDR2 is YFSETQ. The CDR3 region is CASSSPGGAGGPSYEQYF. The CDR3, as DNA: TGCGCCAGCAGCTCCCCGGGGGGAGCGGGAGGGCCAAGTTACGAGCAGTACTTC.

This clone appeared a few times. An end of the junction does not agree with germline; a read error may underlie this. This CDR3 is also generated by other DNA sequences in the sample. V gene TRBV12-5 combines with J gene TRBJ2-3; 10 bases map to TRBD2. This CDR3 comprises 17 residues. The V gene's germline CDR1 is LGHNT and CDR2 FRNRAP. The CDR3 sequence is CASGLYKLAGIPDTQYF. The CDR3 region has the DNA TGTGCTAGTGGTTTGTACAAACTAGCGGGAATCCCAGATACGCAGTACTTT.

This clone was counted ten times or more. J is TRBJ2-5 and V is TRBV29-1; maybe TRBD2 (6 bases). V was trimmed by 4 bases and J by 2 bases, leaving 14 bases between them. Germline values: CDR1 SQVTM, CDR2 ANQGSEA. The CDR3 has 14 residues. The DNA for the CDR3 is TGCAGCGTTGTGACTAGTGGGTCTCAAGAGACCCAGTACTTC. This encodes CSVVTSGSQETQYF. Complete variable domain (other parts from reference TRBV29-1 and TRBJ2-5): SAVISQKPSRDICQRGTSLTIQCQVDSQVTMMFWYRQQPGQSLTLIATANQGSEATYESGFVIDKFPISRPNLTFSTLTVSNMSPEDSSIYLCSVVTSGSQETQYFGPGTRLLVL.

There are many counts of this clone. The chain carries TRBV29-1 and TRBJ1-1; 7 nucleotides align to TRBD1. The CDR3 sequence is 14 residues long. Germline CDR1 and CDR2: SQVTM and ANQGSEA. J gave up 2 bases and V 7 bases, and 10 bases lay outside the gene matches. The CDR3 region has the DNA TGCAGCGCCGGGGACAGTAAGAGTAACACTGAAGCTTTCTTT. Translation: CSAGDSKSNTEAFF.

This clone was seen ten or more times. V is TRBV19 and J is TRBJ1-5; D is unresolved. This CDR3 spans 15 amino acids. Germline-derived CDR1 and CDR2 are LNHDA and SQIVND (reference sequence). The V end was cut by 3 bases, the J end by 4 bases, with 13 bases between. This CDR3 is CASSIPGYVNQPQHF. The CDR3 DNA reads TGTGCCAGTAGTATCCCCGGGTACGTTAATCAGCCCCAGCATTTT.

This clone has a count of ten or more. The J gene is TRBJ1-1, the V gene TRBV29-1; tentatively, D is TRBD1 (6 bases). Germline V CDR1 and CDR2: SQVTM, ANQGSEA. V was cut by 7 bases and J by 4 bases, with 16 bases left in between. CDR3 size: 13 residues. This CDR3 reads CSATGPRGTEAFF. The CDR3 DNA follows: TGCAGCGCTACAGGGCCCCGAGGCACTGAAGCTTTCTTT.